This T cell receptor beta chain was profiled in a study of Graves' ophthalmopathy and Graves' hyperthyroidism. The authors amplified TCR beta CDR3 regions from RNA transcripts. RT-PCR was first run with HTBI primers, then multiplex PCR in a second round. MiXCR was run by TCRdb on the multiplex PCR reads, yielding one entry per CDR3 protein. The sample holds around 1,000,000 distinct CDR3 sequences; roughly 35% are singletons and the top ten take roughly 10%. The germline gives CDR1 ENHRY, CDR2 SYGVKD. The V segment lost 0 bases and the J segment 3 bases; nucleotides outside the gene matches: 2. The CDR3 has 14 amino acids.

Sample: peripheral blood or thyroid tissue (not recorded which). This clonotype was obtained from an adult man with Graves' hyperthyroidism. The rearrangement joins TRBV10-3 to TRBJ2-7, with 7 bases aligning to TRBD2. The CDR3 reads CAISESSGFYEQYF. CDR3 in DNA: TGTGCCATCAGTGAGTCTAGCGGGTTCTACGAGCAGTACTTC.